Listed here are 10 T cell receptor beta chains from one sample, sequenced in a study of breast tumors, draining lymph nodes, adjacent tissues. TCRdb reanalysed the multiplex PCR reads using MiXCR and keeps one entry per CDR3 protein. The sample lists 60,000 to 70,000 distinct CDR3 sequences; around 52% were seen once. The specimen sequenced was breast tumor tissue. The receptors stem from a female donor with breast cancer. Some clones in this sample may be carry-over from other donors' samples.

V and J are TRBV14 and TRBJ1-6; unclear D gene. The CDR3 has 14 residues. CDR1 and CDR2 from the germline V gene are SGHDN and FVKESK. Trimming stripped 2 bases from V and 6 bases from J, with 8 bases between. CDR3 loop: CASSQKRVNSPLHF. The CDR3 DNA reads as TGTGCCAGCAGCCAAAAAAGGGTTAATTCACCCCTCCACTTT.

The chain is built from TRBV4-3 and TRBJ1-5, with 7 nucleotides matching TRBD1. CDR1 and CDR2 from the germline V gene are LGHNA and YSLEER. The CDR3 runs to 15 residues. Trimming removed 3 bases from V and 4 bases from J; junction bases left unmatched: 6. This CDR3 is CASSQDRDRNQPQHF. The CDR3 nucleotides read TGCGCCAGCAGCCAGGACCGGGACAGAAATCAGCCCCAGCATTTT.

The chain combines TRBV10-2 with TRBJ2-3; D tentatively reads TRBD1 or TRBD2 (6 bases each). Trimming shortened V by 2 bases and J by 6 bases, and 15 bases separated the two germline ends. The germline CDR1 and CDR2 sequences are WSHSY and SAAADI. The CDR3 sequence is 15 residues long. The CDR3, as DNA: TGCGCCAGCAGTGAGAGGGGGGCCCCGGCGGATACGCAGTATTTT. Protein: CASSERGAPADTQYF.

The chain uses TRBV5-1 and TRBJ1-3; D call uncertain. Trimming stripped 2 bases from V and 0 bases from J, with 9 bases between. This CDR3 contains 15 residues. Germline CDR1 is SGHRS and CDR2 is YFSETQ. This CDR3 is CASSLSPGSGNTIYF. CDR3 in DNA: TGCGCCAGCAGCTTAAGTCCAGGCTCTGGAAACACCATATATTTT. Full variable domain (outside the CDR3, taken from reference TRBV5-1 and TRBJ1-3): KAGVTQTPRYLIKTRGQQVTLSCSPISGHRSVSWYQQTPGQGLQFLFEYFSETQRNKGNFPGRFSGRQFSNSRSEMNVSTLELGDSALYLCASSLSPGSGNTIYFGEGSWLTVV.

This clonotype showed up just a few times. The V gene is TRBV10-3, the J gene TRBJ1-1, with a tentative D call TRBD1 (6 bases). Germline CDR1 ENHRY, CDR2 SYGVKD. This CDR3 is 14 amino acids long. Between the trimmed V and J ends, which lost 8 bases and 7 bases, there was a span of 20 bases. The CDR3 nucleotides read TGTGCCATCGGGGGTGGGGGGCCCGACAGTGAAGCTTTCTTT. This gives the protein CAIGGGGPDSEAFF.

The CDR3: CASSDRGQGKSYTF. The CDR3 nucleotides read TGTGCCAGCAGTGATAGGGGACAGGGTAAAAGCTACACCTTC. The chain combines TRBV6-1 with TRBJ1-2, with TRBD1 matching over 9 bases. This CDR3 is 14 amino acids long. The junction had 8 bases not matched to a gene; V was cut back by 3 bases and J by 9 bases. In germline, CDR1 is MNHNS, CDR2 SASEGT.

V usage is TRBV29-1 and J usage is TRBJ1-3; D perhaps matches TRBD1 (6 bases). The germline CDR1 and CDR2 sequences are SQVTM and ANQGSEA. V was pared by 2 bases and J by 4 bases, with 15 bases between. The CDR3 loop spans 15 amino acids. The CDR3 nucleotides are TGCAGCGTTGAAAAAACACAGGGCGCCGGAAACACCATATATTTT. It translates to CSVEKTQGAGNTIYF.

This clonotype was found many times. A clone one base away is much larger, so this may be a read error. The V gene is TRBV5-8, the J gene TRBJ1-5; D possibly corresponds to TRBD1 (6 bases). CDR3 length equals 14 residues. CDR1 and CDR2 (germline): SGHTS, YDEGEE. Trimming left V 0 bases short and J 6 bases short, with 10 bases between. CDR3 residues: CASSLDRASQPQHF. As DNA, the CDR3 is TGTGCCAGCAGCTTGGACAGGGCAAGTCAGCCCCAGCATTTT.

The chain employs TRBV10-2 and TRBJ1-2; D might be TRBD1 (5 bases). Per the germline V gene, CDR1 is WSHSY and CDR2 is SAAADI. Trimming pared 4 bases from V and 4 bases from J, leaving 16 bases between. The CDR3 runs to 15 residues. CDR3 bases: TGCGCCAGCAGTGGGGGCCAGGGCCCTCCCTATGGCTACACCTTC. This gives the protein CASSGGQGPPYGYTF.

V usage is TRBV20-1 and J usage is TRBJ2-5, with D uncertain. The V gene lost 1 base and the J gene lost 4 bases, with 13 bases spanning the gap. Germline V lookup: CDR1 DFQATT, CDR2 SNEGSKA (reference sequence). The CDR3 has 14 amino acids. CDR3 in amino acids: CSARGGIVAETQYF. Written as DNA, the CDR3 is TGCAGTGCTAGAGGGGGAATAGTAGCAGAGACCCAGTACTTC.